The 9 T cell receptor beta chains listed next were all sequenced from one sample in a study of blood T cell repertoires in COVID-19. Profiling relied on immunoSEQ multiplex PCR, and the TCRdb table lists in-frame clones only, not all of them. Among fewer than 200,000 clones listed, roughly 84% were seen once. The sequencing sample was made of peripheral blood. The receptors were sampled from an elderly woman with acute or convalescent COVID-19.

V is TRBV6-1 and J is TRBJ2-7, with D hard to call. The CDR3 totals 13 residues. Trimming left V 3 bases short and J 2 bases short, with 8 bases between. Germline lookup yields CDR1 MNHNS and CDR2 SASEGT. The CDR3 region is CASSEAGPYEQYF. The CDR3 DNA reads TGTGCCAGCAGTGAGGCAGGCCCCTACGAGCAGTACTTC.

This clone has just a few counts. CDR3 in amino acids: CASSQRQTNTGELFF. Written as DNA, the CDR3 is TGTGCCAGCAGCCAGAGACAGACTAACACCGGGGAGCTGTTTTTT. The chain employs TRBV3-1 (or the pseudogene TRBV3-2) and TRBJ2-2; a weak D match, TRBD1 (5 bases). Trimming pared 3 bases from V and 2 bases from J, leaving 10 bases between. The germline V gene has CDR1 LGHDT and CDR2 YNNKEL (reference sequence). The CDR3 is made up of 15 amino acids.

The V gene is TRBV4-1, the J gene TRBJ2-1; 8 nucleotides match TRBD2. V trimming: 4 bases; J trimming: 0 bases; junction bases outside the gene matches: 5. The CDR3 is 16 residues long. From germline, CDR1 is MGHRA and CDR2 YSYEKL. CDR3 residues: CASSPRGGRSYNEQFF. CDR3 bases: TGCGCCAGCAGCCCCCGGGGGGGCCGCTCCTACAATGAGCAGTTCTTC.

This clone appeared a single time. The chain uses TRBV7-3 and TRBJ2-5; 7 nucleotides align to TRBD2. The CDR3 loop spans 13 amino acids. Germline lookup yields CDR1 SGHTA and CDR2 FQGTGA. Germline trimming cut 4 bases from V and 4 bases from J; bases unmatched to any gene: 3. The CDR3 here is CASSSGLLETQYF. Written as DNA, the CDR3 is TGTGCCAGCAGCTCGGGACTACTAGAGACCCAGTACTTC.

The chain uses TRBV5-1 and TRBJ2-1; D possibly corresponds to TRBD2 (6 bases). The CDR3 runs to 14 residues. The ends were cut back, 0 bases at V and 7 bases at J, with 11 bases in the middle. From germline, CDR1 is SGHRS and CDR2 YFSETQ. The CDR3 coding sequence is TGCGCCAGCAGCTTGGTCACAAGCGGGAATGAGCAGTTCTTC. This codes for CASSLVTSGNEQFF.

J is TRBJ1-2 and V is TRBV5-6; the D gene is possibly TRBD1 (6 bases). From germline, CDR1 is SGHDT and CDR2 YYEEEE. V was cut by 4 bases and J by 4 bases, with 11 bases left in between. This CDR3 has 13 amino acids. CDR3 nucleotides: TGTGCCAGCAGCACAGGGACGGTCTATGGCTACACCTTC. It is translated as CASSTGTVYGYTF.

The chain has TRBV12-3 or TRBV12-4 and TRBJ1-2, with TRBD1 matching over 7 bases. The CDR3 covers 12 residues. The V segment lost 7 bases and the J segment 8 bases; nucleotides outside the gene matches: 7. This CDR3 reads CASKTGEHGYTF. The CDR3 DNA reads TGTGCCAGCAAAACAGGGGAGCACGGCTACACCTTC.

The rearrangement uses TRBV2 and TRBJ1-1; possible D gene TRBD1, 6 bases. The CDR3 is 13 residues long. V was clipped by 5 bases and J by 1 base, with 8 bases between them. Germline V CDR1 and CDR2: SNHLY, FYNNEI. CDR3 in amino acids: CASSQGSNTEAFF. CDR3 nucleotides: TGTGCCAGCAGTCAGGGGTCGAACACTGAAGCTTTCTTT.

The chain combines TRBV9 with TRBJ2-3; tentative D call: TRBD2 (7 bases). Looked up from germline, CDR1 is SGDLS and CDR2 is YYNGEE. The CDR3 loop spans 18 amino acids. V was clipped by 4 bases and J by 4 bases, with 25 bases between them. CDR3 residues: CASSSLSGVSSGADTQYF. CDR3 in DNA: TGTGCCAGCAGCTCCCTGAGCGGGGTATCATCAGGGGCAGATACGCAGTATTTT.